Listed below are T cell receptor beta chains from one sample, sequenced in a study of blood T cell repertoires in COVID-19. The table came from immunoSEQ multiplex PCR; TCRdb's copy has only in-frame clones and leaves some out. The data show some 200,000 clones, roughly 87% seen once. The sequenced sample was PBMCs or T cells enriched from blood (not recorded which). Receptors originate from a woman in her twenties or thirties who had recovered from COVID-19. Each CDR3 is given with its conserved first and last residue. D genes are given only for firm matches. Not all rows give a size; the values are once, few, many and, for expanded clones, a class.

D	V	J	size	CDR3	DNA
TRBD1	TRBV2	TRBJ1-1	few	CASSGRQGFGTEAFF	TGTGCCAGCAGTGGCCGACAGGGTTTCGGCACTGAAGCTTTCTTT
TRBD1	TRBV6-5	TRBJ1-1	NA	CASRPPGQGTEAFF	TGTGCCAGCAGGCCCCCTGGACAGGGCACTGAAGCTTTCTTT
TRBD2	TRBV4-3	TRBJ2-3	NA	CASSQTSGDTQYF	TGCGCCAGCAGCCAAACTAGCGGAGATACGCAGTATTTT
TRBD1	TRBV19	TRBJ2-2	few	CASSRGQGGVGELFF	TGTGCCAGTAGTAGGGGACAGGGAGGTGTCGGGGAGCTGTTTTTT
NA	TRBV2	TRBJ1-3	NA	CASSEDRPSSGNTIYF	TGTGCCAGCAGTGAAGACAGGCCGAGCTCTGGAAACACCATATATTTT
NA	TRBV30	TRBJ1-2	NA	CAWSVGQGRGYTF	TGTGCCTGGAGTGTCGGTCAGGGGAGAGGCTACACCTTC
NA	TRBV15	TRBJ1-6	NA	CATRRGDTSSYNSPLHF	TGTGCCACCAGGCGGGGGGACACAAGCTCCTATAATTCACCCCTCCACTTT
NA	TRBV4-2	TRBJ1-1	NA	CASSQGHSTGSEEAFF	TGTGCCAGCAGCCAAGGACATTCTACAGGGTCGGAGGAAGCTTTCTTT
TRBD1	TRBV13	TRBJ1-2	NA	CASSSGQGFGNGYTF	TGTGCCAGCTCCTCGGGACAGGGGTTTGGCAATGGCTACACCTTC
TRBD2	TRBV7-7	TRBJ2-2	once	CASSSRTSGRTGELFF	TGTGCCAGCAGCTCCAGGACTAGCGGGAGGACCGGGGAGCTGTTTTTT
TRBD1	TRBV27	TRBJ1-2	NA	CASSLSGDSEPSYGYTF	TGTGCCAGCAGTTTATCCGGGGACAGCGAGCCTTCCTATGGCTACACCTTC
NA	TRBV30	TRBJ2-6	NA	CAWSIHPSSGANVLTF	TGTGCCTGGAGTATCCATCCGAGCTCTGGGGCCAACGTCCTGACTTTC
TRBD1	TRBV9	TRBJ1-5	NA	CASSPSAGTGGDQPQHF	TGTGCCAGCAGCCCAAGCGCCGGGACAGGGGGCGATCAGCCCCAGCATTTT
NA	TRBV27	TRBJ1-1	NA	CASKGQGFTEAFF	TGTGCCAGCAAAGGGCAGGGCTTCACTGAAGCTTTCTTT
TRBD1	TRBV11-2	TRBJ1-1	NA	CASSTGTGGTEAFF	TGTGCCAGCAGCACCGGGACAGGGGGCACTGAAGCTTTCTTT
TRBD1	TRBV12-5	TRBJ1-1	NA	CASGPYRGQGTEAFF	TGTGCTAGTGGTCCGTACCGGGGACAGGGGACTGAAGCTTTCTTT
NA	TRBV24-1	TRBJ2-5	few	CATSRGQETQYF	TGTGCCACCAGCAGAGGACAAGAGACCCAGTACTTC
TRBD1	TRBV5-4	TRBJ1-4	NA	CASSRQGASANEKLFF	TGTGCCAGCAGCCGACAGGGGGCTTCGGCTAATGAAAAACTGTTTTTT
NA	TRBV7-9	TRBJ1-2	NA	CASSLAGGRGYGYTF	TGTGCCAGCAGCTTAGCTGGCGGCAGGGGCTATGGCTACACCTTC
TRBD1	TRBV6-5	TRBJ2-1	NA	CASSYSMTGVEQFF	TGTGCCAGCAGTTACTCCATGACAGGGGTTGAGCAGTTCTTC
TRBD2	TRBV4-3	TRBJ2-3	NA	CASSQDELAGTDTQYF	TGCGCCAGCAGCCAAGATGAGCTAGCGGGAACAGATACGCAGTATTTT
NA	TRBV7-9	TRBJ2-3	NA	CASSPKGITQYF	TGTGCCAGCAGCCCCAAGGGGATTACGCAGTATTTT
TRBD2	TRBV3-1/TRBV3-2	TRBJ2-1	NA	CASSQKGLAGALSYNEQFF	TGTGCCAGCAGCCAGAAGGGACTAGCGGGGGCCCTATCCTACAATGAGCAGTTCTTC
NA	TRBV9	TRBJ2-7	NA	CASARASGYEQYF	TGTGCCAGCGCCAGGGCTTCAGGCTACGAGCAGTACTTC
TRBD2	TRBV4-3	TRBJ2-1	NA	CASSQAPHSGDAYNEQFF	TGCGCCAGCAGCCAAGCTCCTCATAGCGGGGACGCCTACAATGAGCAGTTCTTC